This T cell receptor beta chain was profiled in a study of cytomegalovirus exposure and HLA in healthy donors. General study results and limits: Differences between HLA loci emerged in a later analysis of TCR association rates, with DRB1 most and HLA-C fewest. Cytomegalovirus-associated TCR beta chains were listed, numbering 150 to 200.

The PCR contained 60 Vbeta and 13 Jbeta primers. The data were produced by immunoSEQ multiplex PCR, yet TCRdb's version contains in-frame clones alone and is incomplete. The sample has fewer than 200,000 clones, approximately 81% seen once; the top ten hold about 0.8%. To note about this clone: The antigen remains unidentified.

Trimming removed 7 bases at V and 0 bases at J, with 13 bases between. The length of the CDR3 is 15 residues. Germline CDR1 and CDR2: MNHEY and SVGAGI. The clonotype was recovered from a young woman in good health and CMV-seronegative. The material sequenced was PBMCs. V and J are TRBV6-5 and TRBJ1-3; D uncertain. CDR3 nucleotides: TGTGCCAGCAAACCGGGTTACTACTCTGGAAACACCATATATTTT. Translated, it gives CASKPGYYSGNTIYF.